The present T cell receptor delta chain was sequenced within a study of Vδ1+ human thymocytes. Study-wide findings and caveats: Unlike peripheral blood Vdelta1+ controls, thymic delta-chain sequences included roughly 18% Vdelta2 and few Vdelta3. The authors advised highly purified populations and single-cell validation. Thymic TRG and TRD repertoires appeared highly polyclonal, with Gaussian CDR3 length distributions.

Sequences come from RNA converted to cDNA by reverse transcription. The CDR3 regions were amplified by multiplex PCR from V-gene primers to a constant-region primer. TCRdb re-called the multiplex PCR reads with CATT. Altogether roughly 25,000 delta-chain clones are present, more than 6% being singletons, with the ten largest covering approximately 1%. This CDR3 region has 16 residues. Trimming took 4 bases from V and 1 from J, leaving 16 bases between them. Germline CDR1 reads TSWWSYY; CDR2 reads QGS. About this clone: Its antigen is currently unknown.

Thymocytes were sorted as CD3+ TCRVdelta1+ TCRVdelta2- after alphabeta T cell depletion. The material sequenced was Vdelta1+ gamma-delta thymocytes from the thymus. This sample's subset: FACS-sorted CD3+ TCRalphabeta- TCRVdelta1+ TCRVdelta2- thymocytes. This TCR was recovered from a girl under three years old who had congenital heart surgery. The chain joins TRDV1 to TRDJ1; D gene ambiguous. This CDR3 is CALGGSRTCCTDKLIF. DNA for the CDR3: TGTGCTCTTGGGGGCTCACGTACATGTTGCACCGATAAACTCATCTTT.